The clone carrying this T cell receptor beta chain has at least ten counts. Its antigen is unidentified. The data were obtained in a study of T cells after yellow fever vaccination. TCR cDNA, made by 5'RACE template switching, carried an added universal primer site and UMIs. One entry per CDR3 protein results from TCRdb running MiXCR on the 5' RACE reads. The profile covers a few hundred thousand distinct CDR3 sequences, with 3.5% to 4.5% appearing a single time and roughly a fifth taken by the ten largest. The germline V gene encodes CDR1 DFQATT and CDR2 SNEGSKA (reference sequence). The CDR3 is 13 amino acids. Trimming at V came to 8 bases and at J to 3 bases, leaving 9 bases not matched to a gene. Study-wide results and caveats: Bulk-population clonotypes that are abundant could appear as contaminants in FACS-sorted repertoires. Some clonotypes, a small share, were shared between CD4 and CD8 compartments.

The receptor was derived from a man aged 18 to 29 who received the YFV17D yellow fever vaccine. The input for sequencing was PBMCs, taken 15 days after the yellow fever booster vaccination. The chain uses TRBV20-1 and TRBJ1-1, with 7 bases identical to TRBD1. Here the CDR3 reads CSPAGGVYTEAFF. CDR3 DNA: TGCAGTCCTGCAGGGGGAGTTTACACTGAAGCTTTCTTT.